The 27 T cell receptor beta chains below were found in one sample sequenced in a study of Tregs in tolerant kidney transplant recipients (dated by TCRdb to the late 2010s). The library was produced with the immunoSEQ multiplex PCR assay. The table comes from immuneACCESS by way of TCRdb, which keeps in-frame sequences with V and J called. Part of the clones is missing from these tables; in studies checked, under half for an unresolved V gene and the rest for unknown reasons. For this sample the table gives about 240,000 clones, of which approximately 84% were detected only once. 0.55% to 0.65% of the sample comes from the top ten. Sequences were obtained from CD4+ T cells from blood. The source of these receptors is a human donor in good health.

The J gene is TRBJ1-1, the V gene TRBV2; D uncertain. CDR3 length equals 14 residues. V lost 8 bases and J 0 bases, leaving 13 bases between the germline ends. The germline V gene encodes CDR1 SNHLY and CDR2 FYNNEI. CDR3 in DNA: TGTGCCAGCGTAGTACAGAAGATGAACACTGAAGCTTTCTTT. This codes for CASVVQKMNTEAFF.

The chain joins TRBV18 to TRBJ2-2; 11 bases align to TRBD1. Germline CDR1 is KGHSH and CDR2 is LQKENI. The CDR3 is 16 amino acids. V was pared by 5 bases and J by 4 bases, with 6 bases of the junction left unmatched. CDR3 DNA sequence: TGTGCCAGCTCATCAACCGGGACAGGGGGCACCGGGGAGCTGTTTTTT. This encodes CASSSTGTGGTGELFF.

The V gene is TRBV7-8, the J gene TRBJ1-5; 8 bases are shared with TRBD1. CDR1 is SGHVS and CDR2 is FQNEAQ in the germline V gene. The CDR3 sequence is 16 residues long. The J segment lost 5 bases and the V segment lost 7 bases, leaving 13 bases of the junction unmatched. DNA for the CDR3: TGTGCCAGCACACAGAACAGGGGGTGGGAGGATCAGCCCCAGCATTTT. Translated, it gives CASTQNRGWEDQPQHF.

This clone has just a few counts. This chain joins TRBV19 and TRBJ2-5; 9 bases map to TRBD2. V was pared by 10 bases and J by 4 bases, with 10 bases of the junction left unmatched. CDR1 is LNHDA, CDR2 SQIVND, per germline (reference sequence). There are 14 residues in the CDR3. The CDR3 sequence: CATAAGGGLETQYF. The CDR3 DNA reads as TGTGCCACTGCGGCGGGGGGGGGCTTAGAGACCCAGTACTTC.

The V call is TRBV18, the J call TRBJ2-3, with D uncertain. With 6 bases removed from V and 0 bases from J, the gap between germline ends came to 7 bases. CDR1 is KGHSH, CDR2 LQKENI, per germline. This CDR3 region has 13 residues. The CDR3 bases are TGTGCCAGCTCCCAATCTAGCACAGATACGCAGTATTTT. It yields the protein CASSQSSTDTQYF.

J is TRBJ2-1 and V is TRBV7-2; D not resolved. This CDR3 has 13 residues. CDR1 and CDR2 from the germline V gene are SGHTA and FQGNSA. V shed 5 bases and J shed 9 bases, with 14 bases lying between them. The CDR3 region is CASSQPSFGEQFF. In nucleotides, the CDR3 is TGTGCCAGCAGCCAACCGTCCTTTGGTGAGCAGTTCTTC.

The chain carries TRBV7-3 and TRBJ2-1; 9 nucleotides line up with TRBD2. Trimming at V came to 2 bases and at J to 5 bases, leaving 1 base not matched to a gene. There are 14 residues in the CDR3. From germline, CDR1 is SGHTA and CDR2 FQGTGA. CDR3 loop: CASSLLAGNNEQFF. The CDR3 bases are TGTGCCAGCAGCTTACTAGCGGGGAACAATGAGCAGTTCTTC.

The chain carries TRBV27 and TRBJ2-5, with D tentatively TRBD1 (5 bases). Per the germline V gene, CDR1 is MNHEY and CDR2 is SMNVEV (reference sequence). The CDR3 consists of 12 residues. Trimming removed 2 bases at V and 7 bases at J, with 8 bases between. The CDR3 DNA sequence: TGTGCCAGCAGTTTAAATAGGGGGACCCAGTACTTC. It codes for CASSLNRGTQYF.

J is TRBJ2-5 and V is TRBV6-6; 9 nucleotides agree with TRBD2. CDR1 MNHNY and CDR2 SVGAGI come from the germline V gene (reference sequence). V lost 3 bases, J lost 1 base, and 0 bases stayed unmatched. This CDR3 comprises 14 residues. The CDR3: CASSYSGGQETQYF. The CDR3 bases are TGTGCCAGCAGTTATAGCGGGGGCCAAGAGACCCAGTACTTC.

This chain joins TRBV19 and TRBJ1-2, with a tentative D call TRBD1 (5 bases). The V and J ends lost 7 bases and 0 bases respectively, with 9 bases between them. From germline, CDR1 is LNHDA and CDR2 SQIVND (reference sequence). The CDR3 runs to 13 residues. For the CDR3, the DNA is TGTGCCAGTAAGCAGGGTGCTAACTATGGCTACACCTTC. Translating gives CASKQGANYGYTF.

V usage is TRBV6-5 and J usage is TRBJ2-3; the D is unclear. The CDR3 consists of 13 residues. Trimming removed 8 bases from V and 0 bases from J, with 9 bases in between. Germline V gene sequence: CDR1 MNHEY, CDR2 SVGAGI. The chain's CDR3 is CASRAPSTDTQYF. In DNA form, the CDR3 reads TGTGCCAGCCGCGCACCTAGCACAGATACGCAGTATTTT.

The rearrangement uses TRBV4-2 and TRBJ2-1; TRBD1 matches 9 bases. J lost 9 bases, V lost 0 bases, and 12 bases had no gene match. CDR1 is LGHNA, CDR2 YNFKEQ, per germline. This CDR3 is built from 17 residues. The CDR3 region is CASSQDRGTGTPREQFF. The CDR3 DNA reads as TGTGCCAGCAGCCAAGATCGGGGGACAGGGACCCCCCGTGAGCAGTTCTTC.

CDR3 in DNA: TGTGCCAGCAGCTTACTGGCGGGGGAAAACACCGGGGAGCTGTTTTTT. Protein sequence: CASSLLAGENTGELFF. The chain joins TRBV7-6 to TRBJ2-2, with 7 bases matching TRBD2. From germline, CDR1 is SGHVS and CDR2 FNYEAQ. The ends lost 2 bases at V and 2 bases at J; junction bases unmatched: 5. The CDR3 covers 16 residues.

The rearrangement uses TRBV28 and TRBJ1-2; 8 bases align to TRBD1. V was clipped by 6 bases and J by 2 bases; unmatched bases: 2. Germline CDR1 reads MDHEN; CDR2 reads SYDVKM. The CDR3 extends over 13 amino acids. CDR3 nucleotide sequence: TGTGCCAGCAGCTGGGACAGGAACTATGGCTACACCTTC. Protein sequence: CASSWDRNYGYTF.

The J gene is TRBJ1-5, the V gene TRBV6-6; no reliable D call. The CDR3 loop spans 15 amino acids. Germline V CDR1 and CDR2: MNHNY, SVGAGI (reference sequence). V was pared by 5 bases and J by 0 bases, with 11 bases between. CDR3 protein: CASSGGEYSNQPQHF. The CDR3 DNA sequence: TGTGCCAGCAGTGGTGGGGAGTATAGCAATCAGCCCCAGCATTTT.

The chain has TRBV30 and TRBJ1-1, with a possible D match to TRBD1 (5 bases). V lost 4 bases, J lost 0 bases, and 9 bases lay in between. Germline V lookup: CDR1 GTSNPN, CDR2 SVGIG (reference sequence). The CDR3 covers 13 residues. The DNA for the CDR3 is TGTGCCTGGACGACAGACTTGAACACTGAAGCTTTCTTT. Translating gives CAWTTDLNTEAFF.

The CDR3 sequence: CASSMTSGRAREQFF. In DNA, the CDR3 is TGTGCCAGTAGTATGACTAGCGGGAGGGCCCGTGAGCAGTTCTTC. V is TRBV19 and J is TRBJ2-1; the match to TRBD2 covers 14 bases. Germline V gives CDR1 LNHDA, CDR2 SQIVND (reference sequence). V trimming: 3 bases; J trimming: 9 bases; junction bases outside the gene matches: 4. The CDR3 is made up of 15 amino acids.

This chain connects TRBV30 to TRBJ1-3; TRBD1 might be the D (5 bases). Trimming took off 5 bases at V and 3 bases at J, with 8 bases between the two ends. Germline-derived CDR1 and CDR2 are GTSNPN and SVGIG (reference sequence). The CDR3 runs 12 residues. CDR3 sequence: CAWSDSGNTIYF. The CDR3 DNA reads TGTGCCTGGTCCGACAGTGGAAACACCATATATTTT.

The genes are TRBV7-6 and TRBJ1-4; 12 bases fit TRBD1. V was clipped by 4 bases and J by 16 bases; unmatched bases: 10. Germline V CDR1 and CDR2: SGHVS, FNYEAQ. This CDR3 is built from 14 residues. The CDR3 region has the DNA TGTGCCAGCAGCTACCGGGGACAGGGGGCCGTGCCGTTTTTT. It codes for CASSYRGQGAVPFF.

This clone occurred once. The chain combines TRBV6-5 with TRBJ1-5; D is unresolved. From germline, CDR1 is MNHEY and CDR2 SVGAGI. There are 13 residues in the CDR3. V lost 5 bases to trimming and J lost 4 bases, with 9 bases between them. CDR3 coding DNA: TGTGCCAGCAGTCTTCGACGGAATCAGCCCCAGCATTTT. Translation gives CASSLRRNQPQHF.

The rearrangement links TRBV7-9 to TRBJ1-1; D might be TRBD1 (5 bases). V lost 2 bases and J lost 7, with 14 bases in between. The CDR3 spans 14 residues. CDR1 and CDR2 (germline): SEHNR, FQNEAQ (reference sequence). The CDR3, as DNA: TGTGCCAGCAGCTTAAGTGGACACCGAAATGAAGCTTTCTTT. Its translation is CASSLSGHRNEAFF.

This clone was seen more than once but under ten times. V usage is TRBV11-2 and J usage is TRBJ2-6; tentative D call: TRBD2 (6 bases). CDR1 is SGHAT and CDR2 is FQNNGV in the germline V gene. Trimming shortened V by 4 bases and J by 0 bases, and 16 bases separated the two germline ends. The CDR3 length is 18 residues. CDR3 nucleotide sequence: TGTGCCAGCAGCTCCGGGACTGGGGTATTCTCTGGGGCCAACGTCCTGACTTTC. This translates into CASSSGTGVFSGANVLTF.

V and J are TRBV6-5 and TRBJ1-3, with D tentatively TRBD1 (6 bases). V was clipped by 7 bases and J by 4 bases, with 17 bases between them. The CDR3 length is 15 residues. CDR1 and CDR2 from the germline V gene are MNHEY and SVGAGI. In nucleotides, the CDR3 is TGTGCCAGCAACGGGGGCCCCCAGGGAGGAAACACCATATATTTT. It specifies CASNGGPQGGNTIYF.

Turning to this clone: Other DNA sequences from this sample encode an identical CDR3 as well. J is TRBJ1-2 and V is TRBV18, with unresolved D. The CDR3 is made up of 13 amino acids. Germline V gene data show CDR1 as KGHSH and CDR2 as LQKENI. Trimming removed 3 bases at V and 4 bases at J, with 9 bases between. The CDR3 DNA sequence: TGTGCCAGCTCACCCGGGGAAATCTATGGCTACACCTTC. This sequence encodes CASSPGEIYGYTF.

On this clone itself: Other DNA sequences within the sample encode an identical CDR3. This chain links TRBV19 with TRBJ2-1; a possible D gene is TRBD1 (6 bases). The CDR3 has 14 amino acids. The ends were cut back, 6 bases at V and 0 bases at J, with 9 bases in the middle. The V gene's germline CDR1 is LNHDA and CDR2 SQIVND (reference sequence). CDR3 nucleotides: TGTGCCAGTAGCAGGGGTAGCTCCTACAATGAGCAGTTCTTC. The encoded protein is CASSRGSSYNEQFF. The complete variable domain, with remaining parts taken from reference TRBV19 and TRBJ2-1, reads DGGITQSPKYLFRKEGQNVTLSCEQNLNHDAMYWYRQDPGQGLRLIYYSQIVNDFQKGDIAEGYSVSREKKESFPLTVTSAQKNPTAFYLCASSRGSSYNEQFFGPGTRLTVL.

The CDR3 reads CASSVGAGGPQETQYF. The CDR3 coding sequence is TGTGCCAGCAGCGTAGGAGCGGGAGGGCCCCAAGAGACCCAGTACTTC. This chain links TRBV9 with TRBJ2-5; 10 nucleotides align to TRBD2. After removal of 0 bases from V and 1 base from J, the junction contained 3 bases not matched to a gene. Germline V lookup: CDR1 SGDLS, CDR2 YYNGEE. This CDR3 has 16 residues.

The CDR3 coding sequence is TGTGCCAGCAGCTCAGGGACCCATCACCTCTATGGCTACACCTTC. It encodes CASSSGTHHLYGYTF. The chain recombines TRBV7-8 with TRBJ1-2; tentatively, D is TRBD1 (5 bases). The CDR3 is made up of 15 amino acids. The germline CDR1 and CDR2 sequences are SGHVS and FQNEAQ. V dropped 4 bases and J dropped 4 bases, with 16 bases sitting between them.